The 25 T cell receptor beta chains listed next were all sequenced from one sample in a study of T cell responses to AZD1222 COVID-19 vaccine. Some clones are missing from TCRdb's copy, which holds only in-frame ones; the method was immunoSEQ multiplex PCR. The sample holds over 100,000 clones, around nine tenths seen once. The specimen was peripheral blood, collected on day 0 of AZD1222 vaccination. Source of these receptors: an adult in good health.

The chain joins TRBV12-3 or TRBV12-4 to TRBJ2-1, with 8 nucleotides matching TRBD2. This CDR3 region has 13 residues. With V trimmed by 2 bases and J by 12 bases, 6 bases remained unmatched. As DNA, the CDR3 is TGTGCCAGCAGTTTACGGGCGGGGGGCTGGCAGTTCTTC. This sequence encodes CASSLRAGGWQFF.

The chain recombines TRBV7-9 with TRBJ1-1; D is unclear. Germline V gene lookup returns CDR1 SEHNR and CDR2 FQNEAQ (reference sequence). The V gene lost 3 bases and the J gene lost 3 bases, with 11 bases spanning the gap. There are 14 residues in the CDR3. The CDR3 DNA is TGTGCCAGCAGCTTTCTGGGAAGGGACACTGAAGCTTTCTTT. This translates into CASSFLGRDTEAFF. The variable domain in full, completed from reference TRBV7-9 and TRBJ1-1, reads DTGVSQNPRHKITKRGQNVTFRCDPISEHNRLYWYRQTLGQGPEFLTYFQNEAQLEKSRLLSDRFSAERPKGSFSTLEIQRTEQGDSAMYLCASSFLGRDTEAFFGQGTRLTVV.

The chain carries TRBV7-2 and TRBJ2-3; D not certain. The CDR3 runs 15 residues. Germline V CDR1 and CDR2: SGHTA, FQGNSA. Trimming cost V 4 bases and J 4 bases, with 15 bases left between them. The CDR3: CASSSQMFTSDTQYF. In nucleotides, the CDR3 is TGTGCCAGCAGCTCACAGATGTTCACATCAGATACGCAGTATTTT.

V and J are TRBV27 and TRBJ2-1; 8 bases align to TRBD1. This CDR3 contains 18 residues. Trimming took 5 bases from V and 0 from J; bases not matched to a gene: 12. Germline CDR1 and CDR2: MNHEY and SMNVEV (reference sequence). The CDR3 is CASSPRAWTGSSYNEQFF. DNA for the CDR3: TGTGCCAGCAGTCCGAGGGCTTGGACAGGGAGCTCCTACAATGAGCAGTTCTTC.

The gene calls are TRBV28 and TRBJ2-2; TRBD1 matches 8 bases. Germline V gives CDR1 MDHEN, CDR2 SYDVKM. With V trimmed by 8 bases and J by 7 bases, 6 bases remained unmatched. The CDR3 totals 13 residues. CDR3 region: CASRTGFNGELFF. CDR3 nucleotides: TGTGCCAGCCGGACAGGGTTCAACGGGGAGCTGTTTTTT.

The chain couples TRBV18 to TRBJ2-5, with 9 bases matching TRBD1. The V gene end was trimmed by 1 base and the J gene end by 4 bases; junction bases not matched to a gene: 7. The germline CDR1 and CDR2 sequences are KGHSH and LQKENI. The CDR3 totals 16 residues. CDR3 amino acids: CASSPLGTGRGETQYF. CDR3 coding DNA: TGTGCCAGCTCACCACTCGGGACAGGGAGGGGAGAGACCCAGTACTTC.

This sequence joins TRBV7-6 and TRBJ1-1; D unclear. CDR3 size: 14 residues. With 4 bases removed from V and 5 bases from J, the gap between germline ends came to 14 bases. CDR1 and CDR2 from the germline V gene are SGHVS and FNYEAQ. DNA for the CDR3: TGTGCCAGCAGCTCTTCTTCCATCTTTACTGAAGCTTTCTTT. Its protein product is CASSSSSIFTEAFF.

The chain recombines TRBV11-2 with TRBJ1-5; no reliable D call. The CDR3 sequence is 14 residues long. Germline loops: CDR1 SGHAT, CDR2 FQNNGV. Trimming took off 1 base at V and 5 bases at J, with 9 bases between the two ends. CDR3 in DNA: TGTGCCAGCAGCTTAGGCAGGAGCTATCAGCCCCAGCATTTT. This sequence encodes CASSLGRSYQPQHF.

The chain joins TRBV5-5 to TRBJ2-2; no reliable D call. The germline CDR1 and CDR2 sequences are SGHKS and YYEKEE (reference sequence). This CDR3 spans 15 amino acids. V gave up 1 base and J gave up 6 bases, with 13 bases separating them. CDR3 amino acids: CASSLPPGNSGELFF. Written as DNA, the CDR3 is TGTGCCAGCAGCTTGCCCCCCGGAAACTCCGGGGAGCTGTTTTTT.

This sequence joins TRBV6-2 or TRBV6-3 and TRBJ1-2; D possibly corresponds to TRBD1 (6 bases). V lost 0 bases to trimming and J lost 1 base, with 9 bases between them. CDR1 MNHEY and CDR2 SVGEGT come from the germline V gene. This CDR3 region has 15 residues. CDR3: CASSYSTGGNYGYTF. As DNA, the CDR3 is TGTGCCAGCAGTTACTCGACAGGTGGTAACTATGGCTACACCTTC.

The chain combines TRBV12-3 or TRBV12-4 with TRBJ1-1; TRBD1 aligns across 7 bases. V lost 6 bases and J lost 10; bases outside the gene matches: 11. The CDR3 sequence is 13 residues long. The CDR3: CASRLTGEVTAFF. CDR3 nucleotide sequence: TGTGCCAGCAGGTTAACAGGGGAAGTAACAGCTTTCTTT.

The CDR3 nucleotides read TGTGCCAGCTCACCGGCTAGCGGCGGGGAGCTGTTTTTT. This translates into CASSPASGGELFF. The chain combines TRBV18 with TRBJ2-2; TRBD2 matches 7 bases. This CDR3 has 13 residues. Germline assignment: CDR1 KGHSH and CDR2 LQKENI. The J segment lost 7 bases and the V segment lost 3 bases, leaving 2 bases of the junction unmatched.

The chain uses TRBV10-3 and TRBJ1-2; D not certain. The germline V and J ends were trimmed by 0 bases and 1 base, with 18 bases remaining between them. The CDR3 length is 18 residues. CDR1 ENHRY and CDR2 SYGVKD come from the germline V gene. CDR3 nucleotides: TGTGCCATCAGTGAGTCGAGTAGAACCCTCGGGGTTAACTATGGCTACACCTTC. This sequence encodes CAISESSRTLGVNYGYTF.

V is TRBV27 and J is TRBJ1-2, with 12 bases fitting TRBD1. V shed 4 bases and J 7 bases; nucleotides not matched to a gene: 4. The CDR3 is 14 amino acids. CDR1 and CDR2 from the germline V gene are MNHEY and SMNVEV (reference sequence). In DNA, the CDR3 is TGTGCCAGCAGTTGGGGACAGGGGGCGTTTGGCTACACCTTC. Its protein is CASSWGQGAFGYTF.

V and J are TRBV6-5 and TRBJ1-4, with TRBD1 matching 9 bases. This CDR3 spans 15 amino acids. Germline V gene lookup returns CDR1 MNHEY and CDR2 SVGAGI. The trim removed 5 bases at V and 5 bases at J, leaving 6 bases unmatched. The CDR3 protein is CASSSYDRGNEKLFF. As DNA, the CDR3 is TGTGCCAGCAGTAGCTACGACAGGGGGAATGAAAAACTGTTTTTT.

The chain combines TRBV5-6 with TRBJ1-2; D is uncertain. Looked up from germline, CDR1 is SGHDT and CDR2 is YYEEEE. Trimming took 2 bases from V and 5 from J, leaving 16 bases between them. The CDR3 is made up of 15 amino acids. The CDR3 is CASSFSGFSLYGYTF. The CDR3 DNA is TGTGCCAGCAGCTTCTCCGGCTTTTCGTTATATGGCTACACCTTC.

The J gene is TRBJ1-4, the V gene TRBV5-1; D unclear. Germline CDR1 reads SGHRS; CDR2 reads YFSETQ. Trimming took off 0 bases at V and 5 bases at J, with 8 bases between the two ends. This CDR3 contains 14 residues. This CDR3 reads CASSLDPANEKLFF. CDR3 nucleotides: TGCGCCAGCAGCTTGGACCCTGCCAATGAAAAACTGTTTTTT.

The CDR3 DNA is TGTGCCAGCAGTTTGGGCCGACAGAATCAGCCCCAGCATTTT. This encodes CASSLGRQNQPQHF. V usage is TRBV28 and J usage is TRBJ1-5, with D tentatively TRBD1 (5 bases). The CDR3 runs 14 residues. Trimming pared 3 bases from V and 4 bases from J, leaving 10 bases between. Germline V gene lookup returns CDR1 MDHEN and CDR2 SYDVKM.

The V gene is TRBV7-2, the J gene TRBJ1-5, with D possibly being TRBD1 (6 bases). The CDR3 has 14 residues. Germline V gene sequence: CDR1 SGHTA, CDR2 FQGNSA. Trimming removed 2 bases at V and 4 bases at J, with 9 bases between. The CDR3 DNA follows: TGTGCCAGCAGCTTAAGTAGGGGGAATCAGCCCCAGCATTTT. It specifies CASSLSRGNQPQHF.

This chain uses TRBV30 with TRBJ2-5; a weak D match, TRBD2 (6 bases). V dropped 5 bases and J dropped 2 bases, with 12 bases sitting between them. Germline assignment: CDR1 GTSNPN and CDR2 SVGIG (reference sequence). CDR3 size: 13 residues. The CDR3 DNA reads TGTGCCTGGGCGGGACGGCAGCAAGAGACCCAGTACTTC. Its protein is CAWAGRQQETQYF. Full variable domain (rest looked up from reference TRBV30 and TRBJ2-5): SQTIHQWPATLVQPVGSPLSLECTVEGTSNPNLYWYRQAAGRGLQLLFYSVGIGQISSEVPQNLSASRPQDRQFILSSKKLLLSDSGFYLCAWAGRQQETQYFGPGTRLLVL.

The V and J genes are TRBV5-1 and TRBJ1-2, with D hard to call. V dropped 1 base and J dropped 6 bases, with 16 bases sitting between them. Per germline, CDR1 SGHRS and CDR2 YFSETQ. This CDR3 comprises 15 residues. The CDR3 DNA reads TGCGCCAGCAGCTTGTATCCGGCCCCGAGGGATGGCTACACCTTC. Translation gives CASSLYPAPRDGYTF.

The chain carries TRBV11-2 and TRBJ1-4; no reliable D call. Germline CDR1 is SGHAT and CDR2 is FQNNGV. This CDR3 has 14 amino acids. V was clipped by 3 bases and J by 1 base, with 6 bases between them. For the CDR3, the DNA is TGTGCCAGCAGCTTCGGGAGAACTAATGAAAAACTGTTTTTT. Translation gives CASSFGRTNEKLFF.

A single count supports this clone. The CDR3 region has the DNA TGTGCCTGGAGTGTCAGTGGCTACAATCAGCCCCAGCATTTT. As protein: CAWSVSGYNQPQHF. The chain combines TRBV30 with TRBJ1-5; D is unclear. V was pared by 0 bases and J by 3 bases, with 9 bases between. The CDR3 totals 14 residues. The germline V gene has CDR1 GTSNPN and CDR2 SVGIG (reference sequence).

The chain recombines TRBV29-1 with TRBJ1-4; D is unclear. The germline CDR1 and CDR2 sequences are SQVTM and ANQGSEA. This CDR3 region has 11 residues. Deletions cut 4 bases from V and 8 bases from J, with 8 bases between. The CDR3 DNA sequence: TGCAGCGTTGCGAGAGGAGAAAAACTGTTTTTT. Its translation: CSVARGEKLFF.

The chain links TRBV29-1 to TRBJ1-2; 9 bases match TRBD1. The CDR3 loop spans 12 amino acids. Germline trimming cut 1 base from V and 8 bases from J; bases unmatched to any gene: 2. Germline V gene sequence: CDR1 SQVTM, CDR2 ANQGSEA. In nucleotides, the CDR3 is TGCAGCGTTGAAGGACAGGGGGGAGGCTACACCTTC. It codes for CSVEGQGGGYTF. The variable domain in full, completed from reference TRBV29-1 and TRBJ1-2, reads SAVISQKPSRDICQRGTSLTIQCQVDSQVTMMFWYRQQPGQSLTLIATANQGSEATYESGFVIDKFPISRPNLTFSTLTVSNMSPEDSSIYLCSVEGQGGGYTFGSGTRLTVV.